These 11 T cell receptor beta chains were all obtained from the same sample, sequenced in a study of blood T cell repertoires in COVID-19. Method: immunoSEQ multiplex PCR; TCRdb's copy keeps in-frame clones and lacks some. This sample has about 59,000 clones, with 73% found just once. The sequenced sample consisted of peripheral blood. The receptor source for this set is a woman in her 70s with acute or convalescent COVID-19.

This chain connects TRBV5-5 to TRBJ2-7; TRBD2 might be the D (6 bases). CDR1 is SGHKS, CDR2 YYEKEE, per germline (reference sequence). Trimming pared 3 bases from V and 1 base from J, leaving 8 bases between. This CDR3 has 13 amino acids. CDR3 loop: CASSYLASYEQYF. CDR3 nucleotides: TGTGCCAGCAGCTACCTAGCGTCCTACGAGCAGTACTTC.

This clone was counted between two and nine times. V is TRBV5-4 and J is TRBJ2-2; D unclear. CDR3 length: 14 residues. The V end was cut by 4 bases, the J end by 4 bases, with 11 bases between. Germline V CDR1 and CDR2: SGHNT, YYREEE (reference sequence). CDR3 bases: TGTGCCAGCAGCCCCTTCGAGGCCACCGGGGAGCTGTTTTTT. Translated, it gives CASSPFEATGELFF.

This clone was seen more than once but under ten times. V gene TRBV5-1 combines with J gene TRBJ2-1, with 9 bases matching TRBD2. Germline V gene lookup returns CDR1 SGHRS and CDR2 YFSETQ. The CDR3 is 21 amino acids. Losses at the gene ends were 4 bases for V and 2 bases for J; bases not matched to a gene: 22. CDR3 sequence: CASSPTSLRGGRPEPYNEQFF. CDR3 sequence (DNA): TGCGCCAGCAGCCCAACCTCCCTGCGGGGGGGCCGGCCTGAGCCCTACAATGAGCAGTTCTTC.

This clone came up once. The chain has TRBV7-9 and TRBJ2-1; tentative D call: TRBD2 (5 bases). The V gene's germline CDR1 is SEHNR and CDR2 FQNEAQ (reference sequence). The CDR3 runs to 11 residues. The CDR3 loop reads CALVAYNEQFF. DNA for the CDR3: TGTGCTCTTGTAGCGTACAATGAGCAGTTCTTC.

This chain's CDR3 is CASAPHGRGGPNTGELFF. In DNA, the CDR3 is TGTGCCAGCGCACCCCACGGTCGGGGGGGCCCCAACACCGGGGAGCTGTTTTTT. V gene TRBV9 combines with J gene TRBJ2-2, with 8 bases that match TRBD2. The V gene end was trimmed by 7 bases and the J gene end by 2 bases; junction bases not matched to a gene: 16. The CDR3 consists of 18 residues. CDR1 is SGDLS and CDR2 is YYNGEE in the germline V gene. The whole variable domain, filled in from reference TRBV9 and TRBJ2-2, reads DSGVTQTPKHLITATGQRVTLRCSPRSGDLSVYWYQQSLDQGLQFLIQYYNGEERAKGNILERFSAQQFPDLHSELNLSSLELGDSALYFCASAPHGRGGPNTGELFFGEGSRLTVL.

The chain uses TRBV5-6 and TRBJ1-6, with a weak D call TRBD1 (5 bases). The CDR3 is made up of 12 amino acids. Looked up from germline, CDR1 is SGHDT and CDR2 is YYEEEE. Trimming removed 4 bases at V and 8 bases at J, with 7 bases between. This chain's CDR3 is CASSRQYSPLHF. The CDR3 DNA reads TGTGCCAGCAGCCGACAGTATTCACCCCTCCACTTT. The variable domain in full, completed from reference TRBV5-6 and TRBJ1-6, reads DAGVTQSPTHLIKTRGQQVTLRCSPKSGHDTVSWYQQALGQGPQFIFQYYEEEERQRGNFPDRFSGHQFPNYSSELNVNALLLGDSALYLCASSRQYSPLHFGNGTRLTVT.

The chain has TRBV9 and TRBJ2-1; D is possibly TRBD1 (6 bases). Looked up from germline, CDR1 is SGDLS and CDR2 is YYNGEE. Trimming removed 4 bases from V and 6 bases from J, with 8 bases in between. This CDR3 is 12 amino acids long. The CDR3 spells CASSFRGNEQFF. The CDR3 nucleotides read TGTGCCAGCAGCTTCAGGGGCAATGAGCAGTTCTTC. Supplemented by reference TRBV9 and TRBJ2-1, the full variable domain reads DSGVTQTPKHLITATGQRVTLRCSPRSGDLSVYWYQQSLDQGLQFLIQYYNGEERAKGNILERFSAQQFPDLHSELNLSSLELGDSALYFCASSFRGNEQFFGPGTRLTVL.

This clone was detected once. The rearrangement joins TRBV18 to TRBJ1-2; D possibly corresponds to TRBD1 (6 bases). This CDR3 has 13 amino acids. CDR1 KGHSH and CDR2 LQKENI come from the germline V gene. The germline V and J ends were trimmed by 3 bases and 2 bases, with 7 bases remaining between them. In nucleotides, the CDR3 is TGTGCCAGCTCACCCGGGACAAACTATGGCTACACCTTC. It is translated as CASSPGTNYGYTF.

The chain combines TRBV2 with TRBJ2-1, with 8 positions matching TRBD2. The CDR3 has 16 residues. Germline V CDR1 and CDR2: SNHLY, FYNNEI. V lost 8 bases, J lost 0 bases, and 9 bases stayed unmatched. CDR3 sequence (DNA): TGTGCCAGCGGATTGCGGGGGGTCAGCTCCTACAATGAGCAGTTCTTC. Its protein product is CASGLRGVSSYNEQFF.

V gene TRBV7-3 combines with J gene TRBJ2-6; D is perhaps TRBD2 (6 bases). From germline, CDR1 is SGHTA and CDR2 FQGTGA. The V end lost 2 bases, the J end lost 4 bases, and 9 bases lay between the germline ends. The CDR3 is 15 residues long. The CDR3 here is CASSLGGAGANVLTF. The DNA of the CDR3 is TGTGCCAGCAGCTTAGGAGGGGCGGGGGCCAACGTCCTGACTTTC.

V and J are TRBV2 and TRBJ2-7; TRBD2 might be the D (7 bases). Trimming stripped 8 bases from V and 2 bases from J, with 16 bases between. This CDR3 contains 14 residues. Per the germline V gene, CDR1 is SNHLY and CDR2 is FYNNEI. In nucleotides, the CDR3 is TGTGCCAGCTTACGAGGGGGGGGAACCTACGAGCAGTACTTC. This gives the protein CASLRGGGTYEQYF.